This T cell receptor (beta chain) was documented in a study of shared clonotypes between healthy human individuals. The genomic DNA of each subset was split evenly across several immunoSEQ plates. For sorted subsets, about 0.2 ug DNA per replicate equaled 33,000 or so T cell genomes. Original data processing: ImmunoSEQ sequences covered only the junction and lacked quality scores; filtering therefore differed. Sequencing was performed with immunoSEQ multiplex PCR; in TCRdb, only in-frame clones are kept and a portion is missing. That table supplies the V and J calls and clone size; D and trimming were determined from the DNA. This table holds about 2.2 million clones, about 92% found once. The naive CD8 population came from CD45RO-negative cells selected for CCR7, without terminally differentiated effector memory CD45RA+ cells. The CDR3 length is 14 residues. The germline V gene has CDR1 SGHRS and CDR2 YFSETQ. The V and J ends lost 2 bases and 1 base respectively, with 9 bases between them.

The chain links TRBV5-1 to TRBJ2-5; D is ambiguous. This receptor was taken from a man between 18 and 29 years old in good health. Some clones in this sample may be carry-over from other donors' samples. Sequenced material: naive CD8+ T cells from PBMCs. The CDR3 coding sequence is TGCGCCAGCAGCTTTAACGTACTCCAAGAGACCCAGTACTTC. This codes for CASSFNVLQETQYF.